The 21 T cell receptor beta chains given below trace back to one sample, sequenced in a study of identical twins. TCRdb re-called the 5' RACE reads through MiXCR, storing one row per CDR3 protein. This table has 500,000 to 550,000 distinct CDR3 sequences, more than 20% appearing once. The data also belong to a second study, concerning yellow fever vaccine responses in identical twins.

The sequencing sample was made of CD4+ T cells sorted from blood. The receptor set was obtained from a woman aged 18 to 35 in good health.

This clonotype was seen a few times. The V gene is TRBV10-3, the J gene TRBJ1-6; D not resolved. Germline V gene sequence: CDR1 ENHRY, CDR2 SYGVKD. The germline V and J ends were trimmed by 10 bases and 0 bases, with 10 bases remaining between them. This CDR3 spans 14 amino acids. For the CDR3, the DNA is TGTGCCACCGCGGTTAGCTCCTATAATTCACCCCTCCACTTT. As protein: CATAVSSYNSPLHF.

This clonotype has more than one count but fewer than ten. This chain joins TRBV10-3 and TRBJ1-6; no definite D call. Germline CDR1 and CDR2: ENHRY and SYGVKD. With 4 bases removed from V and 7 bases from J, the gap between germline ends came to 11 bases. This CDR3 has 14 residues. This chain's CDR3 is CAISANIQNSPLHF. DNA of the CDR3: TGTGCCATCAGTGCAAACATACAGAATTCACCCCTCCACTTT.

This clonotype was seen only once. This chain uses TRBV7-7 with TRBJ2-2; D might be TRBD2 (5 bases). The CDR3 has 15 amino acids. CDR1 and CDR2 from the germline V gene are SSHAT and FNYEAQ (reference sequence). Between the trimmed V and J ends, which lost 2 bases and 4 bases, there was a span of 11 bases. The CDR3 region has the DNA TGTGCCAGCAGCTTATCGGTGGGGAGCACCGGGGAGCTGTTTTTT. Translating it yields CASSLSVGSTGELFF.

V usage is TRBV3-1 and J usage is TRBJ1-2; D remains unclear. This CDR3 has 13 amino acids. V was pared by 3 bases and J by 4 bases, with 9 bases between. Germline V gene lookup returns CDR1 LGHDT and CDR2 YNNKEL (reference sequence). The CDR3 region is CASSHGRTYGYTF. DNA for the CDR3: TGTGCCAGCAGCCACGGACGGACCTATGGCTACACCTTC.

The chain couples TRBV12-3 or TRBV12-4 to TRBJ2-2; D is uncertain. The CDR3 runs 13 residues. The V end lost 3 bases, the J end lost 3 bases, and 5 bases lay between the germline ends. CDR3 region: CASSFPDTGELFF. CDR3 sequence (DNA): TGTGCCAGCAGTTTCCCCGACACCGGGGAGCTGTTTTTT.

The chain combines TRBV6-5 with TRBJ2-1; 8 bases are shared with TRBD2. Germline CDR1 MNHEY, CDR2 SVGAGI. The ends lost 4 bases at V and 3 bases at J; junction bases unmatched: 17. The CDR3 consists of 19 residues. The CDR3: CASSSGFYYPAGGYNEQFF. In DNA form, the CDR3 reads TGTGCCAGCAGTTCCGGTTTTTATTATCCGGCGGGGGGCTACAATGAGCAGTTCTTC.

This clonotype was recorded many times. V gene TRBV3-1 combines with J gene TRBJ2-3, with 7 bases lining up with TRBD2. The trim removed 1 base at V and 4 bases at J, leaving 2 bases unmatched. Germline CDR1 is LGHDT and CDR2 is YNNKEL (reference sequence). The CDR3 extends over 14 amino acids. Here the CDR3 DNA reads TGTGCCAGCAGCCAAGGACTAGCTGCAGATACGCAGTATTTT. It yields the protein CASSQGLAADTQYF.

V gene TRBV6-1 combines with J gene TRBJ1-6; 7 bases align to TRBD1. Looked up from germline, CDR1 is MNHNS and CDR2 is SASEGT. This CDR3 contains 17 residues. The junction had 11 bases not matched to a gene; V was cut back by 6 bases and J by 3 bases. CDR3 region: CASSLGATGVYNSPLHF. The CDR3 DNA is TGTGCCAGCAGCCTAGGGGCCACAGGGGTCTATAATTCACCCCTCCACTTT.

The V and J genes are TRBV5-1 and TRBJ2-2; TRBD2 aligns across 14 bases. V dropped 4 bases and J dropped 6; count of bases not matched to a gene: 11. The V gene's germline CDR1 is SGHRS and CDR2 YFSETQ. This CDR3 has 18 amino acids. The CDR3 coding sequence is TGCGCCAGCAGCCCACAGGGACTAGCGGGAGAGGCCGCCGGGGAGCTGTTTTTT. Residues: CASSPQGLAGEAAGELFF.

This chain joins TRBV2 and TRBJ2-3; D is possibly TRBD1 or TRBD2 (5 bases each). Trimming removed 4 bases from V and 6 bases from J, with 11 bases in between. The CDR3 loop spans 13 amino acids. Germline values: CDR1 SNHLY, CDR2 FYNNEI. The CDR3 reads CASSAGTDDTQYF. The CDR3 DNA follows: TGTGCCAGCAGTGCCGGGACGGATGATACGCAGTATTTT.

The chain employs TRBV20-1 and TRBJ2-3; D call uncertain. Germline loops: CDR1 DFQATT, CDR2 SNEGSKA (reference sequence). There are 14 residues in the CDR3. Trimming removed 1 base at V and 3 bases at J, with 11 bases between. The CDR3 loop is CSARGSSVTDTQYF. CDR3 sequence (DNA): TGCAGTGCTAGAGGTTCCAGCGTAACAGATACGCAGTATTTT.

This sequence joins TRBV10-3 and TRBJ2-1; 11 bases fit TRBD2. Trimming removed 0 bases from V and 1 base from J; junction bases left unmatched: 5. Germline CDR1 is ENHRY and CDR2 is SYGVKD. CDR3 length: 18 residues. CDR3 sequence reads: CAISESGSSGRSYNEQFF. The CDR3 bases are TGTGCCATCAGTGAGTCGGGGTCTAGCGGGAGGTCCTACAATGAGCAGTTCTTC.

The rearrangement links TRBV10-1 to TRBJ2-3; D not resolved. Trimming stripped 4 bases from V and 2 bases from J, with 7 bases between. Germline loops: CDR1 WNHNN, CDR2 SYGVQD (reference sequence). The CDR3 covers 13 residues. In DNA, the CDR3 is TGCGCCAGCAGTGCCTCGGTCACAGATACGCAGTATTTT. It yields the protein CASSASVTDTQYF.

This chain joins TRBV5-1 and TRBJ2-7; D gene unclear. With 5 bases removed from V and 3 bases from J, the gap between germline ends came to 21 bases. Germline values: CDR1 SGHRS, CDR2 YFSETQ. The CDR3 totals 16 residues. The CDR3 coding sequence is TGCGCCAGCAGTCTTGGCGAGCAGCTAGGTTACTACGAGCAGTACTTC. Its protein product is CASSLGEQLGYYEQYF.

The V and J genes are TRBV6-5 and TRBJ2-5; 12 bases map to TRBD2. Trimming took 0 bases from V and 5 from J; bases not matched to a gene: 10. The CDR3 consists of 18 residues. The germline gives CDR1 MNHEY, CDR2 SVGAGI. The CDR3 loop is CASSYSPGLAGHGETQYF. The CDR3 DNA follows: TGTGCCAGCAGTTACTCTCCGGGACTAGCGGGTCACGGGGAGACCCAGTACTTC.

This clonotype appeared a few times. In nucleotides, the CDR3 is TGTGCCAGCAGACCCGGACTAGCGGGAGAGGAGTACTTC. Amino acid sequence: CASRPGLAGEEYF. The J gene is TRBJ2-7, the V gene TRBV7-2, with 13 bases matching TRBD2. Germline V CDR1 and CDR2: SGHTA, FQGNSA. This CDR3 region has 13 residues. The J segment lost 11 bases and the V segment lost 6 bases, leaving 7 bases of the junction unmatched.

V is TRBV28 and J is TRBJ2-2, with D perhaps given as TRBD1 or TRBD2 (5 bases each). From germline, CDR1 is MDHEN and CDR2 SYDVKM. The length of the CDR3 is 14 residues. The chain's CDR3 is CATHSPGPSGELFF. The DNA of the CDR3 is TGTGCTACCCATAGTCCGGGACCCAGTGGGGAGCTGTTTTTT.

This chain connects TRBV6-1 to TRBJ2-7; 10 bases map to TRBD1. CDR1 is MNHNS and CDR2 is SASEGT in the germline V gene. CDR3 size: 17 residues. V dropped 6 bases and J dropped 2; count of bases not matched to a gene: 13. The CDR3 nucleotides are TGTGCCAGCAGCAGAACCACCGGGACAGGGGATCCCTACGAGCAGTACTTC. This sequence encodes CASSRTTGTGDPYEQYF.

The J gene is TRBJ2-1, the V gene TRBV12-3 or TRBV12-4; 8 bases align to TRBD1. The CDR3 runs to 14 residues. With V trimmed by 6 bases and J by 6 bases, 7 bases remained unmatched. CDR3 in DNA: TGTGCCAGCAGCGGACAGGGAGGTATCAATGAGCAGTTCTTC. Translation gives CASSGQGGINEQFF.

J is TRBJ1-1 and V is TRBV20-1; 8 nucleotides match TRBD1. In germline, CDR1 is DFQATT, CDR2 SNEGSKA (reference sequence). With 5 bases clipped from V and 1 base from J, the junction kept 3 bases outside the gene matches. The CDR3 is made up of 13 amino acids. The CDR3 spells CSAETGGNTEAFF. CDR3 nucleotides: TGCAGTGCTGAAACAGGGGGGAACACTGAAGCTTTCTTT.

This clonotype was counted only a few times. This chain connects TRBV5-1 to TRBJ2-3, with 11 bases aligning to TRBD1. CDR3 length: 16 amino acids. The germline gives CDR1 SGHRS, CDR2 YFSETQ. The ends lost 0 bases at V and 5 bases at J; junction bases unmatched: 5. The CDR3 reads CASSLAGTGGRDTQYF. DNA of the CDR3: TGCGCCAGCAGCTTGGCCGGGACAGGGGGAAGAGATACGCAGTATTTT. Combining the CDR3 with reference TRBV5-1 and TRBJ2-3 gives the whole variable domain KAGVTQTPRYLIKTRGQQVTLSCSPISGHRSVSWYQQTPGQGLQFLFEYFSETQRNKGNFPGRFSGRQFSNSRSEMNVSTLELGDSALYLCASSLAGTGGRDTQYFGPGTRLTVL.